This record concerns one T cell receptor beta chain sequence. The antigen remains unidentified. V was trimmed by 5 bases and J by 8 bases, leaving 13 bases between them. CDR1 SGHAT and CDR2 FQNNGV come from the germline V gene. The CDR3 length is 14 residues. These data are taken from a study of T cell responses to AZD1222 COVID-19 vaccine. Overall study context: Pooling covered second doses at about 4 or about 12 weeks.

Study-wide results and caveats: Females outnumbered males among donors, who were mostly white British; clonal diversity was possibly underestimated. Dominant CD4 TCR responses targeted spike regions 160-218 and 743-854.

Using immunoSEQ multiplex PCR, the repertoire was profiled, and TCRdb retains in-frame clones only, with some absent. The sample contains 92,000 or so clones, roughly 90% of which appear only once. Sequenced here: peripheral blood, sampled on day 0 of AZD1222 vaccination. The chain is built from TRBV11-2 and TRBJ1-6, with D unclear. The TCR originated in an adult in good health. CDR3 sequence: CASSPTSQDSPLHF. CDR3 DNA sequence: TGTGCCAGCAGCCCAACAAGCCAGGATTCACCCCTCCACTTT. Using reference TRBV11-2 and TRBJ1-6 for the parts outside the CDR3, the full variable domain is EAGVAQSPRYKIIEKRQSVAFWCNPISGHATLYWYQQILGQGPKLLIQFQNNGVVDDSQLPKDRFSAERLKGVDSTLKIQPAKLEDSAVYLCASSPTSQDSPLHFGNGTRLTVT.